Below, 13 T cell receptor beta chains from the same sample are listed, as sequenced in a study of blood T cell repertoires in COVID-19. The repertoire was sequenced with immunoSEQ multiplex PCR; TCRdb's copy has only in-frame clones and lacks some. The sample contains tens of thousands of clones, approximately 93% of which appear only once. The source material was peripheral blood. The receptors here all came from a man aged 50 or older with active COVID-19.

The rearrangement links TRBV2 to TRBJ2-2; TRBD2 matches at 12 bases. CDR3 length equals 16 residues. Losses at the gene ends were 10 bases for V and 7 bases for J; bases not matched to a gene: 13. Germline loops: CDR1 SNHLY, CDR2 FYNNEI. CDR3 protein: CATNGLAGGSDGELFF. The CDR3 coding sequence is TGTGCCACCAACGGGCTAGCGGGGGGGAGTGACGGGGAGCTGTTTTTT.

The chain uses TRBV28 and TRBJ1-6; 8 bases agree with TRBD1. CDR3 length equals 17 residues. The trim removed 5 bases at V and 4 bases at J, leaving 10 bases unmatched. The germline CDR1 and CDR2 sequences are MDHEN and SYDVKM. Here the CDR3 reads CASSPRGQGDYNSPLHF. CDR3 DNA: TGTGCCAGCAGTCCCCGCGGACAGGGCGATTATAATTCACCCCTCCACTTT.

The chain has TRBV5-1 and TRBJ1-1; 7 bases are shared with TRBD1. The CDR3 runs to 13 residues. Germline-derived CDR1 and CDR2 are SGHRS and YFSETQ. The J segment lost 4 bases and the V segment lost 4 bases, leaving 4 bases of the junction unmatched. For the CDR3, the DNA is TGCGCCAGCAGCCTTGACAGGGTCACTGAAGCTTTCTTT. Its translation: CASSLDRVTEAFF. The entire variable domain, with the rest obtained from reference TRBV5-1 and TRBJ1-1, is as follows: KAGVTQTPRYLIKTRGQQVTLSCSPISGHRSVSWYQQTPGQGLQFLFEYFSETQRNKGNFPGRFSGRQFSNSRSEMNVSTLELGDSALYLCASSLDRVTEAFFGQGTRLTVV.

V gene TRBV19 combines with J gene TRBJ1-6; D may be TRBD1 (5 bases). Trimming removed 4 bases from V and 7 bases from J, with 8 bases in between. The CDR3 consists of 13 residues. Germline CDR1 is LNHDA and CDR2 is SQIVND (reference sequence). CDR3 nucleotides: TGTGCCAGTAGTAATAACAGGAATTCACCCCTCCACTTT. Its translation: CASSNNRNSPLHF.

This clone was detected only once. The chain has TRBV9 and TRBJ2-7; weak D call: TRBD2 (5 bases). The CDR3 extends over 15 amino acids. Germline V gene data show CDR1 as SGDLS and CDR2 as YYNGEE. Trimming took off 4 bases at V and 7 bases at J, with 21 bases between the two ends. For the CDR3, the DNA is TGTGCCAGCAGCACCCAACCCGGATCGACGGGAGAGCAGTACTTC. Its protein product is CASSTQPGSTGEQYF.

The V call is TRBV4-1, the J call TRBJ1-2; tentatively, D is TRBD1 (5 bases). CDR3 length: 20 amino acids. Trimming pared 0 bases from V and 1 base from J, leaving 24 bases between. Germline-derived CDR1 and CDR2 are MGHRA and YSYEKL. This CDR3 is CASSQDQGGPVTQGNYGYTF. The CDR3 coding sequence is TGCGCCAGCAGCCAAGACCAGGGAGGCCCGGTGACGCAGGGTAACTATGGCTACACCTTC.

This clone was seen only a few times. V is TRBV7-6 and J is TRBJ2-2; D is undetermined. From germline, CDR1 is SGHVS and CDR2 FNYEAQ. This CDR3 spans 15 amino acids. Trimming took 5 bases from V and 5 from J, leaving 15 bases between them. In nucleotides, the CDR3 is TGTGCCAGCAGCGTTGGAATCCTCGGGACCGGGGAGCTGTTTTTT. Amino acids: CASSVGILGTGELFF.

This chain joins TRBV19 and TRBJ1-2, with D tentatively TRBD1 (5 bases). The CDR3 loop spans 12 amino acids. Germline CDR1 reads LNHDA; CDR2 reads SQIVND (reference sequence). V lost 7 bases to trimming and J lost 4 bases, with 10 bases between them. The CDR3 nucleotides are TGTGCCAGTACTACCAGGGCCTATGGCTACACCTTC. This gives the protein CASTTRAYGYTF. Filled out from reference TRBV19 and TRBJ1-2, the complete variable domain reads DGGITQSPKYLFRKEGQNVTLSCEQNLNHDAMYWYRQDPGQGLRLIYYSQIVNDFQKGDIAEGYSVSREKKESFPLTVTSAQKNPTAFYLCASTTRAYGYTFGSGTRLTVV.

The count of this clone is one. The rearrangement uses TRBV2 and TRBJ2-1, with 10 positions matching TRBD1. Germline loops: CDR1 SNHLY, CDR2 FYNNEI. This CDR3 has 15 amino acids. The V gene end was trimmed by 6 bases and the J gene end by 4 bases; junction bases not matched to a gene: 6. The DNA for the CDR3 is TGTGCCAGCAGCGGGGACAGGGGTCATTACAATGAGCAGTTCTTC. Protein product: CASSGDRGHYNEQFF.

As DNA, the CDR3 is TGTGCCAGCAGCCGATTGGACAGGGCTAAAGGGACTAATGAAAAACTGTTTTTT. Encoded protein: CASSRLDRAKGTNEKLFF. The rearrangement joins TRBV7-8 to TRBJ1-4, with 8 bases matching TRBD1. The CDR3 has 18 residues. J gave up 2 bases and V 5 bases, and 13 bases lay outside the gene matches. CDR1 is SGHVS and CDR2 is FQNEAQ in the germline V gene.

The genes are TRBV4-2 and TRBJ2-2, with 7 bases lining up with TRBD2. Losses at the gene ends were 4 bases for V and 4 bases for J; bases not matched to a gene: 9. The CDR3 extends over 16 amino acids. The germline V gene encodes CDR1 LGHNA and CDR2 YNFKEQ. DNA for the CDR3: TGTGCCAGCAGCCCTACGGGGGGATTTGGCACCGGGGAGCTGTTTTTT. This gives the protein CASSPTGGFGTGELFF.

The chain is built from TRBV7-9 and TRBJ1-2; D is unresolved. The CDR3 totals 12 residues. Germline values: CDR1 SEHNR, CDR2 FQNEAQ (reference sequence). Trimming took off 3 bases at V and 12 bases at J, with 14 bases between the two ends. The CDR3: CASSLSGSNDTF. CDR3 sequence (DNA): TGTGCCAGCAGCTTGTCAGGCTCGAACGACACCTTC.

V and J are TRBV19 and TRBJ1-5; D call uncertain. The CDR3 spans 16 residues. Germline CDR1 LNHDA, CDR2 SQIVND (reference sequence). V gave up 6 bases and J gave up 6 bases, with 21 bases separating them. The chain's CDR3 is CASRPSPLGSGQPQHF. CDR3 coding DNA: TGTGCCAGTAGGCCTTCGCCGTTGGGGAGTGGTCAGCCCCAGCATTTT.